This entry features one TCR beta chain sequence. What it binds is unknown. CDR3 length: 15 amino acids. With V trimmed by 3 bases and J by 2 bases, 4 bases remained unmatched. CDR1 and CDR2 (germline): MGHDK, SYGVNS. The PCR used 60 Vbeta and 13 Jbeta primers. TCRdb keeps only in-frame clones here, not all; method: immunoSEQ multiplex PCR. Of over 85,000 clones listed, approximately 80% were seen once; the top ten hold about 6.8%. This record belongs to a study of cytomegalovirus exposure and HLA in healthy donors. Regarding the study as a whole: Indistinguishability led to the exclusion of some V segments, TRBV6-2 and TRBV6-3 included. In a later analysis, TCR beta V- and J-gene trimming was associated with a missense DCLRE1C variant.

The rearrangement joins TRBV25-1 to TRBJ2-1, with TRBD2 identical over 7 bases. The receptor was isolated from a man aged 25 to 40 in good health and CMV-seropositive. Source material: PBMCs. CDR3 amino acids: CASSDFAGAYNEQFF. The CDR3 coding sequence is TGTGCCAGCAGTGATTTCGCGGGGGCCTACAATGAGCAGTTCTTC.